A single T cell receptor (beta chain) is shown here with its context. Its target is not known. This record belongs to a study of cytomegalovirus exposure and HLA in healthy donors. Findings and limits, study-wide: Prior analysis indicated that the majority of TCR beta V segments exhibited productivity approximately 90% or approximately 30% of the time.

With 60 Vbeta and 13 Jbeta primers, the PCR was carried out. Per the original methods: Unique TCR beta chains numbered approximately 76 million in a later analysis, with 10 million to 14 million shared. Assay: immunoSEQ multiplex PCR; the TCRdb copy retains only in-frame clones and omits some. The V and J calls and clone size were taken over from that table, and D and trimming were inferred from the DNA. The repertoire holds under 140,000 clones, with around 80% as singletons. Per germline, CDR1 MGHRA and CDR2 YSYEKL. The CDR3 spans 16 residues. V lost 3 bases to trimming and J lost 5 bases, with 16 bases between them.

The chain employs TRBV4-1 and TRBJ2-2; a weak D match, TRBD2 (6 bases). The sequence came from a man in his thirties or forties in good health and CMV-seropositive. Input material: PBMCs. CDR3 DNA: TGCGCCAGCAGCCAGATCGGGACTCGATCAACCGGGGAGCTGTTTTTT. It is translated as CASSQIGTRSTGELFF.